These T cell receptor beta chains were read from a single sample in a study of human T cells and chemical hapten exposure. TCRdb processed the RACE reads anew with MiXCR; each CDR3 protein has one entry. This sample has over 95,000 distinct CDR3 sequences, with 9.5% to 15% found just once. The sequences come from whole blood, collected in connection with sensitization to the hapten diphenylcyclopropenone (DPC). The receptors were gathered from a woman aged 40 to 55 with alopecia areata. Some clones in this sample may be carry-over from other donors' samples. The CDR3 runs from the conserved cysteine through the conserved F or W. A D gene is named only where the DNA matches it firmly. Clone size, where shown, is once, few, many, or a class for clones that have expanded.

clone size | J gene | V gene | D gene | CDR3 protein | CDR3 DNA
few | TRBJ2-1 | TRBV20-1 | - | CSARSGVTYNEQFF | TGCAGTGCTCGTTCAGGGGTTACCTACAATGAGCAGTTCTTC
many | TRBJ1-2 | TRBV5-8 | - | CASSLSQINYGYTF | TGTGCCAGCAGCTTGAGCCAGATCAACTATGGCTACACCTTC
few | TRBJ2-1 | TRBV7-2 | - | CASSPMSGMTYNEQFF | TGTGCCAGCAGCCCCATGTCCGGGATGACGTACAATGAGCAGTTCTTC
- | TRBJ2-2 | TRBV5-4 | - | CASSVNTGELFF | TGTGCCAGCAGCGTTAATACCGGGGAGCTGTTTTTT
many | TRBJ2-3 | TRBV2 | TRBD2 | CASRPGTSGRGAQYF | TGTGCCAGCAGGCCCGGGACTAGCGGGAGAGGGGCGCAGTATTTT
few | TRBJ2-7 | TRBV29-1 | - | CSVELSSYEQYF | TGCAGCGTTGAGCTAAGCTCCTACGAGCAGTACTTC
- | TRBJ2-3 | TRBV11-2 | TRBD2 | CASSLLAGHSTDTQYF | TGTGCCAGCAGCCTCCTAGCGGGACATAGCACAGATACGCAGTATTTT
few | TRBJ2-6 | TRBV12-3/TRBV12-4 | - | CASSQGNPNVLTF | TGTGCCAGCAGTCAGGGGAACCCCAACGTCCTGACTTTC
many | TRBJ2-3 | TRBV15 | - | CATSRGTGAIADTQYF | TGTGCCACCAGCAGAGGGACCGGAGCGATCGCAGATACGCAGTATTTT
- | TRBJ1-3 | TRBV29-1 | - | CSVAGAGNTIYF | TGCAGCGTTGCCGGGGCTGGAAACACCATATATTTT
few | TRBJ2-2 | TRBV20-1 | - | CAGYTGELFF | TGCGCGGGGTACACCGGGGAGCTGTTTTTT
few | TRBJ1-2 | TRBV20-1 | - | CSARGIDGYTF | TGCAGTGCTCGGGGGATTGATGGCTACACCTTC
few | TRBJ1-6 | TRBV7-2 | - | CASSREVGISPLHF | TGTGCCAGCAGCCGGGAGGTGGGTATATCACCCCTCCACTTT
few | TRBJ1-4 | TRBV28 | - | CASSSQDTSREKLFF | TGTGCCAGCAGTTCCCAGGACACCTCCCGCGAAAAACTGTTTTTT
few | TRBJ2-1 | TRBV11-3 | - | CASSFDSTFYNEQFF | TGTGCCAGCAGCTTTGACTCAACCTTCTACAATGAGCAGTTCTTC
few | TRBJ2-7 | TRBV29-1 | - | CSVRDAYEQYF | TGCAGCGTTCGGGACGCCTACGAGCAGTACTTC
few | TRBJ2-1 | TRBV20-1 | - | CSAREVLFTYYNEQFF | TGCAGTGCTAGGGAGGTTCTCTTTACCTACTACAATGAGCAGTTCTTC
few | TRBJ1-2 | TRBV20-1 | TRBD1 | CSASTDRAYGYTF | TGCAGTGCTAGTACTGACAGGGCCTATGGCTACACCTTC
many | TRBJ2-5 | TRBV29-1 | - | CSVEAGETQYF | TGCAGCGTTGAAGCGGGGGAGACCCAGTACTTC
- | TRBJ2-7 | TRBV20-1 | - | CSAESRALSYEQYF | TGCAGTGCCGAGAGTAGGGCCCTCTCCTACGAGCAGTACTTC
few | TRBJ1-1 | TRBV5-1 | - | CASSPTTGNTEAFF | TGCGCCAGCAGCCCAACGACAGGGAACACTGAAGCTTTCTTT
few | TRBJ1-1 | TRBV18 | TRBD1 | CASSTGVQGAMNTEAFF | TGTGCCAGCTCCACCGGGGTACAGGGGGCGATGAACACTGAAGCTTTCTTT
few | TRBJ2-7 | TRBV18 | TRBD2 | CASSPGPSGGTYEQYF | TGTGCCAGCTCCCCAGGGCCTAGCGGGGGAACCTACGAGCAGTACTTC
- | TRBJ2-5 | TRBV11-2 | - | CASSLDPKTQYF | TGTGCCAGCAGCTTAGATCCGAAGACCCAGTACTTC
- | TRBJ2-7 | TRBV28 | - | CASSPDENYEQYF | TGTGCCAGCAGCCCAGATGAGAACTACGAGCAGTACTTC
many | TRBJ1-2 | TRBV6-1 | TRBD1 | CASRKTGTDGYTF | TGTGCCAGCAGGAAAACCGGGACAGATGGCTACACCTTC
few | TRBJ2-4 | TRBV20-1 | - | CSASTIAVAKNIQYF | TGCAGTGCTAGTACAATAGCAGTAGCCAAAAACATTCAGTACTTC
many | TRBJ2-3 | TRBV7-9 | - | CASSLTIPDTQYF | TGTGCCAGCAGCTTAACAATACCGGATACGCAGTATTTT
few | TRBJ1-4 | TRBV5-6 | TRBD1 | CASSRTTGGAQFGRVLFF | TGTGCCAGCAGCCGTACCACAGGGGGCGCGCAGTTTGGACGGGTCCTGTTTTTT
many | TRBJ1-3 | TRBV20-1 | - | CSVQGSGNTIYF | TGCAGTGTCCAGGGTTCTGGAAACACCATATATTTT
many | TRBJ1-1 | TRBV20-1 | - | CSARGGWTEAFF | TGCAGTGCTAGAGGGGGGTGGACTGAAGCTTTCTTT
- | TRBJ2-7 | TRBV20-1 | TRBD2 | CSALGLAGAEQYF | TGCAGCGCACTGGGACTAGCGGGAGCCGAGCAGTACTTC
few | TRBJ2-1 | TRBV19 | - | CATSTLDREYNEQFF | TGTGCCACCTCCACTCTGGACAGAGAATACAATGAGCAGTTCTTC
- | TRBJ2-1 | TRBV3-1 | - | CASSQLTGSLFF | TGTGCCAGCAGCCAACTGACAGGTTCCTTGTTCTTC
- | TRBJ2-7 | TRBV28 | TRBD1 | CASRPTRTGGYEQYF | TGTGCCAGCCGACCAACCCGGACAGGGGGCTACGAGCAGTACTTC
few | TRBJ1-5 | TRBV4-1 | - | CASSQAQGGAGSQPQHF | TGCGCCAGCAGCCAAGCCCAAGGGGGAGCGGGCTCTCAGCCCCAGCATTTT
few | TRBJ1-4 | TRBV6-2/TRBV6-3 | - | CASSYSTPRGEKLFF | TGTGCCAGCAGTTACTCGACACCACGAGGGGAAAAACTGTTTTTT
many | TRBJ2-2 | TRBV19 | TRBD1 | CASSPPGQGNTGELFF | TGTGCCAGTAGCCCTCCGGGACAGGGTAACACCGGGGAGCTGTTTTTT
- | TRBJ2-1 | TRBV4-2 | - | CASSQAPNNEQFF | TGTGCCAGCAGCCAAGCCCCGAACAATGAGCAGTTCTTC
- | TRBJ1-3 | TRBV7-2 | - | CASRPGTSGNTIYF | TGTGCCAGCAGACCGGGCACATCTGGAAACACCATATATTTT
- | TRBJ2-3 | TRBV29-1 | - | CSVEHRQPDTQYF | TGCAGCGTTGAACACCGACAGCCAGATACGCAGTATTTT
- | TRBJ1-6 | TRBV7-9 | TRBD1 | CASSPRQGANSPLHF | TGTGCCAGCAGCCCCAGACAGGGGGCAAATTCACCCCTCCACTTT
- | TRBJ2-5 | TRBV7-3 | TRBD1 | CASRPRQGRETQYF | TGTGCCAGCAGACCACGACAGGGCCGGGAGACCCAGTACTTC